This record covers a single TCR beta chain. Its cognate antigen is unknown. The sample belongs to a study of shared clonotypes between healthy human individuals. About the research overall: CD8 memory received one plate per donor, CD8 naive two, CD4 memory three and CD4 naive three. General study findings and limits: A handful of donors showed sharing of around 5.3% of naive CD4 clonotypes. Genetic and exposure-history diversity was limited by the few donors.

The repertoire was sequenced with immunoSEQ multiplex PCR; TCRdb's copy has only in-frame clones and lacks some. The sample holds 2 million to 2.5 million clones, 90% to 96% seen once. The study separated CD4+ cells into CD45RA+ naive and CD45RA-negative memory subsets. The specimen sequenced was naive CD4+ T cells sorted from blood. Subset indicated: CD45RA+ positively selected. The source is a young man in good health.

For the CDR3, the DNA is TGCGCCAGCAGCCAACAGGGGGCTAGCTCACCCCTCCACTTT. Translated: CASSQQGASSPLHF. V is TRBV5-1 and J is TRBJ1-6; 9 bases are shared with TRBD1. After removal of 4 bases from V and 10 bases from J, the junction contained 6 bases not matched to a gene. The CDR3 consists of 14 residues. Germline CDR1 is SGHRS and CDR2 is YFSETQ.